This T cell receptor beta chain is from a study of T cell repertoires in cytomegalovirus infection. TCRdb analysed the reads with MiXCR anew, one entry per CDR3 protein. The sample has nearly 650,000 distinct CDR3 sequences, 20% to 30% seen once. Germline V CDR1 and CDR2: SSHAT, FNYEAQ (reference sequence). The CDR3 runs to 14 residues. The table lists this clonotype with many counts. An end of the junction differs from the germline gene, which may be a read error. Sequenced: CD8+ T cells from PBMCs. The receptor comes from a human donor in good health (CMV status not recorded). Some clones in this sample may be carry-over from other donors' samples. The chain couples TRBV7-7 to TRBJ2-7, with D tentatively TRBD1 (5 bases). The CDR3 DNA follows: TGTGCTAGCAGCTTAGGCCCAGGGAACTACGAGCAGTACTTC. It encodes CASSLGPGNYEQYF. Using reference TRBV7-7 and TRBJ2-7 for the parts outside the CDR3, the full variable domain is GAGVSQSPRYKVTKRGQDVTLRCDPISSHATLYWYQQALGQGPEFLTYFNYEAQPDKSGLPSDRFSAERPEGSISTLTIQRTEQRDSAMYRCASSLGPGNYEQYFGPGTRLTVT.